The 19 T cell receptor beta chains listed next were all sequenced from one sample in a study of blood T cell repertoires in COVID-19. Measured with immunoSEQ multiplex PCR; TCRdb has only the in-frame clones, and not every one. This table holds 100,000 to 150,000 clones, about 89% found once. Source material: peripheral blood. The receptors derive from a man aged 55 to 70 with COVID-19, enrolled during active disease.

The rearrangement joins TRBV3-1 (or the pseudogene TRBV3-2) to TRBJ1-1; the D is unclear. The germline V gene encodes CDR1 LGHDT and CDR2 YNNKEL (reference sequence). Trimming took off 2 bases at V and 2 bases at J, with 9 bases between the two ends. The CDR3 has 14 amino acids. The CDR3 here is CASSQSSVNTEAFF. The CDR3 DNA is TGTGCCAGCAGCCAAAGTTCGGTAAACACTGAAGCTTTCTTT.

The chain is built from TRBV29-1 and TRBJ1-2, with D perhaps TRBD1 (5 bases). This CDR3 contains 14 residues. Trimming stripped 2 bases from V and 6 bases from J, with 16 bases between. The germline CDR1 and CDR2 sequences are SQVTM and ANQGSEA. The CDR3 spells CSVEPQPETDGYTF. The CDR3 nucleotides are TGCAGCGTTGAACCCCAGCCTGAGACAGATGGCTACACCTTC.

The chain is built from TRBV7-2 and TRBJ2-7, with 8 bases that match TRBD1. Germline V lookup: CDR1 SGHTA, CDR2 FQGNSA. J gave up 11 bases and V 1 base, and 10 bases lay outside the gene matches. This CDR3 region has 14 residues. CDR3 in amino acids: CASSLVGTGVKKYF. CDR3 bases: TGTGCCAGCAGCTTAGTTGGGACAGGAGTTAAGAAGTACTTC.

This chain uses TRBV7-8 with TRBJ1-3; D call uncertain. CDR1 is SGHVS, CDR2 FQNEAQ, per germline. Trimming cost V 5 bases and J 0 bases, with 8 bases left between them. The CDR3 extends over 14 amino acids. CDR3 region: CASSQYNSGNTIYF. In DNA form, the CDR3 reads TGTGCCAGCAGCCAATATAACTCTGGAAACACCATATATTTT.

The chain links TRBV9 to TRBJ1-5; TRBD1 matches at 10 bases. V shed 4 bases and J 3 bases; nucleotides not matched to a gene: 16. This CDR3 contains 19 residues. In germline, CDR1 is SGDLS, CDR2 YYNGEE. CDR3 sequence: CASSFSGDRGPIINQPQHF. The CDR3 DNA reads as TGTGCCAGCAGCTTTAGTGGGGACAGGGGCCCCATAATCAATCAGCCCCAGCATTTT.

This chain links TRBV19 with TRBJ2-6; D unresolved. Deletions cut 1 base from V and 4 bases from J, with 11 bases between. CDR1 is LNHDA, CDR2 SQIVND, per germline (reference sequence). The CDR3 runs to 16 residues. The CDR3 coding sequence is TGTGCCAGTAGTATAGTGCGGTCGGTCGGGGCCAACGTCCTGACTTTC. It yields the protein CASSIVRSVGANVLTF.

This clone was seen a handful of times. The J gene is TRBJ1-3, the V gene TRBV6-5, with 10 bases identical to TRBD1. Germline assignment: CDR1 MNHEY and CDR2 SVGAGI. Trimming cost V 6 bases and J 0 bases; bases outside gene matches: 2. This CDR3 is built from 15 residues. This CDR3 is CASSRTGGSGNTIYF. For the CDR3, the DNA is TGTGCCAGCAGCCGGACAGGGGGCTCTGGAAACACCATATATTTT.

This chain links TRBV4-3 with TRBJ2-7, with D possibly matching TRBD2 (7 bases). This CDR3 is 15 amino acids long. CDR1 and CDR2 from the germline V gene are LGHNA and YSLEER. V was pared by 0 bases and J by 1 base, with 10 bases between. The CDR3 here is CASSQERGGSYEQYF. In DNA, the CDR3 is TGCGCCAGCAGCCAAGAAAGGGGGGGGTCCTACGAGCAGTACTTC.

The V call is TRBV15, the J call TRBJ1-4, with D possibly matching TRBD1 (5 bases). Germline V gene lookup returns CDR1 LNHNV and CDR2 YYDKDF (reference sequence). The CDR3 extends over 16 amino acids. Trimming pared 0 bases from V and 8 bases from J, leaving 16 bases between. The CDR3 region is CATSRDQGGNYEKLFF. The CDR3 coding sequence is TGTGCCACCAGCAGAGATCAGGGTGGTAACTACGAAAAACTGTTTTTT.

V and J are TRBV19 and TRBJ1-6; no firm D call. The CDR3 consists of 14 residues. Trimming shortened V by 7 bases and J by 3 bases, and 10 bases separated the two germline ends. CDR1 and CDR2 (germline): LNHDA, SQIVND (reference sequence). CDR3 protein: CASTPRDYNSPLHF. The CDR3 region has the DNA TGTGCCAGTACTCCGAGGGACTATAATTCACCCCTCCACTTT. Combining the CDR3 with reference TRBV19 and TRBJ1-6 gives the whole variable domain DGGITQSPKYLFRKEGQNVTLSCEQNLNHDAMYWYRQDPGQGLRLIYYSQIVNDFQKGDIAEGYSVSREKKESFPLTVTSAQKNPTAFYLCASTPRDYNSPLHFGNGTRLTVT.

In DNA, the CDR3 is TGTGCCAGCAGGGAGGGGTCGGACATTACTGAAGCTTTCTTT. This sequence encodes CASREGSDITEAFF. V is TRBV6-6 and J is TRBJ1-1; TRBD1 might be the D (5 bases). Deletions cut 6 bases from V and 5 bases from J, with 16 bases between. Germline V gene sequence: CDR1 MNHNY, CDR2 SVGAGI (reference sequence). The CDR3 length is 14 residues.

This clone was seen a few times. The J gene is TRBJ1-2, the V gene TRBV6-5; D might be TRBD1 (5 bases). This CDR3 has 14 amino acids. Trimming took 2 bases from V and 14 from J, leaving 21 bases between them. Germline-derived CDR1 and CDR2 are MNHEY and SVGAGI. The chain's CDR3 is CASSYRRGKGPETF. In nucleotides, the CDR3 is TGTGCCAGCAGTTACCGGCGGGGTAAGGGGCCTGAGACCTTC.

The chain has TRBV20-1 and TRBJ2-7; D is unresolved. Germline values: CDR1 DFQATT, CDR2 SNEGSKA (reference sequence). Deletions cut 3 bases from V and 2 bases from J, with 8 bases between. CDR3 length: 12 residues. In nucleotides, the CDR3 is TGCAGTGCTAGTGGCGGAACCTACGAGCAGTACTTC. Residues: CSASGGTYEQYF.

This clone was recorded once. The genes are TRBV24-1 and TRBJ2-2; possibly TRBD2 for D (7 bases). From germline, CDR1 is KGHDR and CDR2 SFDVKD. Trimming left V 12 bases short and J 3 bases short, with 19 bases between. The CDR3 contains 15 residues. DNA of the CDR3: TGTGCCCGGGTGGCGGGGGCCTTGGACACCGGGGAGCTGTTTTTT. Amino acid sequence: CARVAGALDTGELFF.

The chain uses TRBV4-1 and TRBJ1-5; D gene ambiguous. Trimming took 0 bases from V and 4 from J, leaving 10 bases between them. Germline assignment: CDR1 MGHRA and CDR2 YSYEKL. This CDR3 is built from 15 residues. CDR3 amino acids: CASSQDLADNQPQHF. The CDR3 DNA sequence: TGCGCCAGCAGCCAAGATTTGGCAGATAATCAGCCCCAGCATTTT.

The chain carries TRBV10-3 and TRBJ1-1; maybe TRBD1 (5 bases). Trimming stripped 4 bases from V and 6 bases from J, with 12 bases between. CDR1 is ENHRY and CDR2 is SYGVKD in the germline V gene. The length of the CDR3 is 13 residues. The CDR3 spells CAISAKQGSEAFF. In nucleotides, the CDR3 is TGTGCCATCAGTGCGAAGCAGGGTTCTGAAGCTTTCTTT.

The chain carries TRBV6-2 or TRBV6-3 and TRBJ2-3, with 7 bases that match TRBD2. The trim removed 5 bases at V and 2 bases at J, leaving 4 bases unmatched. The CDR3 sequence is 14 residues long. Germline values: CDR1 MNHEY, CDR2 SVGEGT. The CDR3 DNA is TGTGCCAGCAGTCCGCTAGCGGACACAGATACGCAGTATTTT. The encoded protein is CASSPLADTDTQYF.

V gene TRBV5-1 combines with J gene TRBJ1-2, with a weak D call TRBD1 (6 bases). The CDR3 spans 15 residues. Trimming stripped 4 bases from V and 8 bases from J, with 21 bases between. Germline loops: CDR1 SGHRS, CDR2 YFSETQ. The DNA of the CDR3 is TGCGCCAGCAGCGTGACCTCCCGGGGGGCTGAAGGCTACACCTTC. This sequence encodes CASSVTSRGAEGYTF.

This chain links TRBV7-8 with TRBJ1-2, with 8 bases identical to TRBD1. The CDR3 has 13 amino acids. Trimming took 5 bases from V and 8 from J; bases not matched to a gene: 7. CDR1 is SGHVS, CDR2 FQNEAQ, per germline. CDR3 protein: CASSPRTGTGYTF. CDR3 DNA: TGTGCCAGCAGCCCCCGGACAGGGACCGGCTACACCTTC.